The source of this T cell receptor beta chain is a study of blood T cells in healthy people across ages. Together with a sample-barcoded 5' primer, a J-beta primer mix was included in a second PCR lasting about 6 to 11 cycles. Every cDNA molecule carried a tag from a template-switch adaptor bearing 12 random nucleotides. TCRdb ran MiXCR on the 5' RACE reads and lists one entry per CDR3 protein. The sample has about 970,000 distinct CDR3 sequences, roughly 51% seen once. The CDR3 spans 13 residues. V lost 3 bases to trimming and J lost 6 bases, with 13 bases between them. The germline gives CDR1 DFQATT, CDR2 SNEGSKA (reference sequence).

The TCR sequence derives from an older woman in good health. Sequencing input: blood. This chain uses TRBV20-1 with TRBJ2-3, with D unclear. Here the CDR3 reads CSASRGELDTQYF. CDR3 bases: TGCAGTGCTAGTCGCGGAGAACTGGATACGCAGTATTTT.